This is a list of T cell receptor beta chains from one sample in a study of circulating CD8 cells and anti-PD-1 response in melanoma. A single record per CDR3 protein comes from TCRdb applying MiXCR to the reads. The sample has 1,500 to 2,500 distinct CDR3 sequences, around 6.3% seen once. The sequences come from CD8+ T cells from PBMCs, collected at baseline or after one month of anti-PD-1 therapy (not recorded which). These TCRs come from a human donor with melanoma. Each CDR3 is given with its conserved first and last residue.

v_call	j_call	cdr3_length	cdr3_aa
TRBV29-1	TRBJ2-1	11	CSVAGNNEQFF
TRBV14	TRBJ2-7	13	CASSQDPGYEQYF
TRBV7-2	TRBJ2-7	14	CASSLAPLPYEQYF
TRBV5-4	TRBJ2-3	14	CASSPWTGVDTQYF
TRBV28	TRBJ2-1	12	CASSPYKNEQFF
TRBV20-1	TRBJ2-7	14	CSARISGRTYEQYF
TRBV25-1	TRBJ2-3	13	CASSALDTDTQYF
TRBV5-4	TRBJ2-7	17	CASGPGFIAGLHYEQYF
TRBV19	TRBJ1-1	13	CASSSGGNTEAFF
TRBV27	TRBJ2-3	15	CASSLYGTSGDTQYF
TRBV20-1	TRBJ2-3	12	CSAVNSTDTQYF
TRBV19	TRBJ2-1	14	CASSMGGTYNEQFF
TRBV19	TRBJ2-1	16	CASSITGTSVYNEQFF
TRBV30	TRBJ2-5	11	CAWRERVTQYF
TRBV19	TRBJ2-1	14	CASSWDTKYNEQFF
TRBV19	TRBJ2-1	12	CASSTPGDEQFF
TRBV24-1	TRBJ2-7	14	CATSDTTGSYEQYF
TRBV28	TRBJ1-2	12	CASSKQPYGYTF
TRBV4-1	TRBJ2-7	12	CASSQDPGEQYF
TRBV9	TRBJ2-5	12	CASGGLQETQYF
TRBV30	TRBJ2-1	16	CAWMSGTSTFGNEQFF
TRBV27	TRBJ2-1	17	CASSLSGAAAAYNEQFF
TRBV27	TRBJ2-7	14	CASSPQGIAYEQYF
TRBV27	TRBJ1-5	15	CASSYGPSSNQPQHF
TRBV27	TRBJ2-7	14	CASSLQGAKGEQYF
TRBV12-3/TRBV12-4	TRBJ2-1	14	CASSSPTSWNEQFF
TRBV6-6	TRBJ1-2	11	CATHRGGGYTF
TRBV27	TRBJ1-2	14	CASSFGLTNYGYTF
TRBV28	TRBJ1-1	15	CASSDAGTAYTEAFF
TRBV9	TRBJ2-3	16	CASSVSLAGFTDTQYF
TRBV2	TRBJ1-2	14	CASRGEGLRGGYTF
TRBV6-6	TRBJ2-7	12	CASSLDSYEQYF
TRBV19	TRBJ1-3	14	CASSQGSSGNTIYF
TRBV28	TRBJ2-7	13	CATALGASYEQYF
TRBV6-6	TRBJ2-1	16	CASRLAGEFSYNEQFF
TRBV19	TRBJ1-2	14	CASSPGQGASGYTF
TRBV28	TRBJ1-5	13	CASTLVLQAPQHF
TRBV9	TRBJ2-7	15	CASSAGHLSSYEQYF
TRBV29-1	TRBJ2-2	13	CSVSGQSYGELFF
TRBV18	TRBJ2-2	15	CASSPQETNTGELFF
TRBV5-6	TRBJ2-1	13	CASSPPNGDEQFF
TRBV5-4	TRBJ2-5	17	CASSDDIFGQPQETQYF
TRBV9	TRBJ2-2	16	CASSLRLEGSTGELFF
TRBV28	TRBJ1-3	15	CASSRRVETGNTIYF
TRBV25-1	TRBJ1-1	13	CASSEFSWNEAFF
TRBV19	TRBJ1-5	14	CASSIGQTNQPQHF
TRBV13	TRBJ2-2	16	CASSSELRADTGELFF